Below, one TCR beta chain is given with its context. Its antigen remains unidentified. Base qualities are not at hand, and no much larger clone is one base apart. The data were taken from a study of technical replicates of blood from a handful of donors (dated by TCRdb to 2016 to 2017). Libraries were built with the immunoSEQ multiplex PCR assay. Here the immuneACCESS table is served through TCRdb, limited to in-frame sequences with V and J called. Missing clones are a known gap in these copies; in checked studies unresolved V genes cover under half, and the rest lacks a known reason. This sample lists tens of thousands of clones; almost 97% were detected once. The top ten clonotypes cover 0.35% to 0.45% of the sample. Inclusive of the bounding cysteine and phenylalanine, the CDR3 is 15 residues long. CDR3 DNA only is kept here, 45 bases in frame from base 1. Clipping removes 0 bases from V and 5 bases from J, with 8 as the unmatched junction base count. From the germline V gene, CDR1 is SGHRS and CDR2 is YFSETQ.

The sequence is built from TRBV5-1 and TRBJ2-7; TRBD1 agrees with 7 junctional bases. The source material was T cells isolated from PBMCs. The receptor's source is a human donor in good health. The CDR3 sequence is CASSLEAGTENEQYF. In nucleotides, the sequence is TGCGCCAGCAGCTTGGAAGCCGGGACAGAAAACGAGCAGTACTTC.